The 3 T cell receptor beta chains given below trace back to one sample, sequenced in a study of T cell repertoires in cytomegalovirus infection. TCRdb independently ran MiXCR on the reads; one entry per CDR3 protein. The sample shows fewer than 700,000 distinct CDR3 sequences, 20% to 25% of them seen only once. The material sequenced was CD8+ T cells from PBMCs. The receptor source for this set is a human donor in good health (CMV status not recorded). Some clones in this sample may be carry-over from other donors' samples.

In its sample, this clonotype was seen a few times. V gene TRBV29-1 combines with J gene TRBJ1-2, with 9 bases matching TRBD1. CDR1 and CDR2 (germline): SQVTM, ANQGSEA. The CDR3 has 12 residues. V lost 6 bases to trimming and J lost 4 bases; unmatched junction nucleotides: 3. CDR3 coding DNA: TGCAGCGTCGGGACAGGGCTCTATGGCTACACCTTC. This translates into CSVGTGLYGYTF.

This clonotype appeared a few times. V gene TRBV2 combines with J gene TRBJ2-1; 8 bases agree with TRBD2. CDR1 is SNHLY, CDR2 FYNNEI, per germline. The CDR3 extends over 14 amino acids. J lost 6 bases, V lost 4 bases, and 5 bases had no gene match. The CDR3 loop is CASSAGTSGNEQFF. Written as DNA, the CDR3 is TGTGCCAGCAGTGCTGGGACTAGTGGCAATGAGCAGTTCTTC.

The chain carries TRBV6-1 and TRBJ1-1; no definite D call. V was pared by 4 bases and J by 4 bases, with 22 bases between. The germline gives CDR1 MNHNS, CDR2 SASEGT. The CDR3 runs to 17 residues. CDR3 in DNA: TGTGCCAGCAGTGCCCGGGAGACCAGGCTCCTTACCACTGAAGCTTTCTTT. Protein: CASSARETRLLTTEAFF.